A selection of T cell receptor beta chains follows, all from one sample in a study of blood T cells in healthy people across ages. One entry per CDR3 protein, called by TCRdb with MiXCR from the 5' RACE reads. The table includes about 620,000 distinct CDR3 sequences, approximately 21% detected once. Input material: blood. All receptors derive from a man in his 70s in good health. CDR3s include the opening cysteine and the closing phenylalanine or tryptophan. Part of the rows lack a size; the others show once, few, many or a class for expanded clones.

12 few TRBV3-1 CASSQENSPLHF
13 many TRBV9 CASSVGLNNEQFF
16 NA TRBV12-3/TRBV12-4 CASSLPRGVPADTQYF
17 few TRBV4-2 CASSQEGPTSGSDTQYF
13 few TRBV7-2 CASSKHEDNEQFF
14 few TRBV6-5 CASSYSLAHNEQFF
13 NA TRBV12-3/TRBV12-4 CASSSIQHYEQYF
15 NA TRBV5-1 CASSLDGTSSDEQFF
13 NA TRBV7-2 CASSLASGSTQYF
15 NA TRBV7-2 CASSSGEVAQETQYF
17 once TRBV6-5 CASSYSMSASTNTEAFF
16 NA TRBV5-1 CASSFSGRPLNQPQHF
16 NA TRBV10-3 CAISTGTSGPSYEQYF
12 NA TRBV20-1 CSATGNGYEQYF
13 NA TRBV7-2 CASSLGQTDIQYF
13 few TRBV20-1 CSAKREGSKTQYF
12 NA TRBV29-1 CSVGQGGTEAFF
17 few TRBV24-1 CATSGTSGRAPHNEQFF
12 many TRBV16 CASSQSRNEQFF
14 NA TRBV28 CASRAPGQGYEQYF
17 NA TRBV6-5 CASSYGWRGIRQETQYF
21 NA TRBV11-2 CASSPSLGSTGGRGLGETQYF
14 NA TRBV25-1 CASSESGHQETQYF
15 few TRBV14 CASSKTGTSTDTQYF
14 few TRBV7-8 CASNRRESNQPQHF
15 NA TRBV12-3/TRBV12-4 CASSLGAGIKNIQYF
14 NA TRBV7-9 CASSFRDRVFEQFF
13 few TRBV6-5 CASSYELSNTQYF
13 NA TRBV27 CASSMTGAETHYF
15 few TRBV29-1 CSVEKSLKSNTEAFF
12 few TRBV25-1 CASSVRSYEQYF
15 NA TRBV6-1 CASSEIIGGGKTQYF
12 few TRBV20-1 CSASTDINEQFF
14 NA TRBV6-2/TRBV6-3 CASSPWKLTDTQYF
15 few TRBV9 CASSVAGTVINEQFF
13 NA TRBV20-1 CSAPRYSSYEQYF
15 NA TRBV24-1 CATSDLRSSYNEQFF
14 many TRBV27 CASSGTANTGELFF
15 few TRBV11-3 CASSAGGAYQETQYF